This T cell receptor beta chain comes out of a study of shared clonotypes between healthy human individuals. Terminally differentiated effector memory CD45RA+ cells were left out of the naive CD8 fraction, which was CD45RO-negative and positively selected for CCR7. As concerns this clone: Antigen specificity is unknown. Other DNA sequences in this specimen translate into the identical CDR3.

Study-wide points: Richness estimates generally favored naive over memory subsets.

Using immunoSEQ multiplex PCR, the repertoire was profiled, and TCRdb retains in-frame clones only, with some absent. The sample yields some 2 million clones, about 95% seen once. CDR1 and CDR2 from the germline V gene are SGHDT and YYEEEE. V lost 1 base and J 4 bases, leaving 2 bases between the germline ends. This CDR3 spans 11 amino acids. This chain uses TRBV5-6 with TRBJ1-1; D ambiguous. Sequenced material: naive CD8+ T cells sorted from blood. This receptor was obtained from a man in his late teens or twenties in good health. CDR3 DNA: TGTGCCAGCAGCTTGTCCACTGAAGCTTTCTTT. Its translation is CASSLSTEAFF.